This T cell receptor (beta chain) was captured in a study of patients and donors after allogeneic stem cell transplantation (dated by TCRdb to about 2020). The library was generated by RT-PCR. TCRdb lists the instrument as NextSeq 550. TCRdb trimmed public reads at Q25 via fastp, called clones via MiXCR and kept in-frame beta chains. Each entry merges the rows of one CDR3 protein and shows their most common DNA and genes. The sample table contains about 960,000 distinct CDR3 sequences; only one count was recorded for more than 15% of them. Approximately 5.9% of the sample lies in the top ten. The CDR3, cysteine through phenylalanine, is 18 amino acids long. Only the CDR3 part of the read is kept: 54 bases, read in frame from the first base. CDR1 LGHNA and CDR2 YNFKEQ are derived from the germline V gene. Trimming removed 0 bases from V and 5 bases from J; the gene matches leave 12 bases unexplained.

Turning to this clonotype: What this receptor recognizes is not known. Base-call qualities are not available, and no considerably larger clone is one nucleotide away.

The receptor was derived from a human donor who was either an allogeneic HSCT recipient or a stem cell or donor lymphocyte infusion donor (not recorded which). It is not recorded whose cells these are; they may come from a transplant donor. Here the chain combines TRBV4-2 and TRBJ2-2, with 7 bases in between that match TRBD1. Sequencing was carried out using blood, either unsorted or a sorted T cell fraction (not recorded which). The DNA reads as follows: TGTGCCAGCAGCCAAGAAATGGGAACAGGGGAAAATACCGGGGAGCTGTTTTTT. It translates to CASSQEMGTGENTGELFF.